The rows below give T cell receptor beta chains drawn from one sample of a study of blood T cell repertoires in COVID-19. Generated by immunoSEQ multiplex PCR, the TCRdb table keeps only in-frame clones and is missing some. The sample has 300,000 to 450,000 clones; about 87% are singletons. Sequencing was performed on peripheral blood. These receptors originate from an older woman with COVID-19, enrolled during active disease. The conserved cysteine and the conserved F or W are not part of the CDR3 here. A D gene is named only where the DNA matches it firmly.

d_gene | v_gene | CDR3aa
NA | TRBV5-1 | ASSLHYNSNTEAF
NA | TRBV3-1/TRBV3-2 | ASSQELSTDTQY
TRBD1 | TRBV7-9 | ASSVDDFRGTGTYNEQF
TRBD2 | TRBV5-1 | ASSLRSGGVYEQY
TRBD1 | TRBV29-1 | SVTGTGGLNTEAF
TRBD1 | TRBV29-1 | SARDSRGMGEAF
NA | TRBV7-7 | ASSPRRTNEKLF
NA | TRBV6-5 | ASSYVTGTDTQY
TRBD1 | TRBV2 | ASSEQGAGNTIY
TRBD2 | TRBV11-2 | ASGRTSGQNEQF
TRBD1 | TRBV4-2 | ASSQGRGQPNTGELF
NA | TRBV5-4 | ASSLGTSASYEQY
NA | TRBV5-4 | ASRASQERTEAF
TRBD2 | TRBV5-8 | ASSSPSGSSYNEQF
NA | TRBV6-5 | ASSRRPAGEQF
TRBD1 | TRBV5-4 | ASSPQDRLGTGELF
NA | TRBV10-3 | AISVRLEIGNEQF
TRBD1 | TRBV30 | AWGRPRGGQGAGGYT
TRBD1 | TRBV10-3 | AIREDRGGTMNTEAF
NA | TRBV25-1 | ASSGNNYGYT
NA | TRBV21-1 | ASSHRASGGAHNEQF
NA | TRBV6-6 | ASRLQGLRSEQY
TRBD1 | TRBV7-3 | ASSLRPTGLSRGYT
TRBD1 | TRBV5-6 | ASSPTGTGGGYT
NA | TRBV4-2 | ASSLPLGGRTEAF
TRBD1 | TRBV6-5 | ASSRTGEDTGELF
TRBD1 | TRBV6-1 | ASSGKGDRGRNYEQY
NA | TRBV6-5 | ASSPNRPGGTEAF
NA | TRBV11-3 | ASSATGVHNEQF
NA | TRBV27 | ASRSVGGGVEQY
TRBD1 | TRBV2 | ASSVTGGNQPQH
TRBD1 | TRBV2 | ASSDRVSNSPLH
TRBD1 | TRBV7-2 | ASSRGHTGELF
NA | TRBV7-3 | ASSLTLTDEQF
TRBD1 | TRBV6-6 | ASNRQGFDGYT
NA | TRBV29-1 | SVRQGNQPQH
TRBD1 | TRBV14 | ASSPGTAGNTIY
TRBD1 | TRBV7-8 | ASSLRSGGKGSEQY
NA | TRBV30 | AWDALEGNTIY
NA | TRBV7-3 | ASSLLGAFQETQY
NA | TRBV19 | ASSTASGIGIGYT